The 5 T cell receptor beta chains below come from one sample, sequenced in a study of shared clonotypes between healthy human individuals. Sequenced by immunoSEQ multiplex PCR; TCRdb stores in-frame clones only, minus some. This table has millions of clones, roughly 92% appearing once. Material for sequencing was naive CD4+ T cells sorted from blood. As to subset: CD45RA+ positively selected. These receptors came from a young man in good health.

The rearrangement links TRBV5-6 to TRBJ2-7; no clear D gene. From germline, CDR1 is SGHDT and CDR2 YYEEEE. V was pared by 4 bases and J by 1 base, with 12 bases between. This CDR3 region has 14 residues. The CDR3 nucleotides read TGTGCCAGCAGCCCACTTGGACCATCCTACGAGCAGTACTTC. This encodes CASSPLGPSYEQYF.

This chain joins TRBV25-1 and TRBJ1-3; the D is unclear. There are 12 residues in the CDR3. Germline lookup yields CDR1 MGHDK and CDR2 SYGVNS. V was shortened by 4 bases and J by 8 bases, with 9 bases between the two germline ends. The chain's CDR3 is CASSASAYTIYF. The DNA for the CDR3 is TGTGCCAGCAGTGCTTCGGCCTACACCATATATTTT.

The chain joins TRBV7-9 to TRBJ1-6; no firm D call. The CDR3 is 14 residues long. The germline gives CDR1 SEHNR, CDR2 FQNEAQ (reference sequence). Trimming pared 5 bases from V and 7 bases from J, leaving 12 bases between. CDR3 coding DNA: TGTGCCAGCAGCCTGGGCGGGGTCAATTCACCCCTCCACTTT. Protein: CASSLGGVNSPLHF.

The chain has TRBV19 and TRBJ2-3, with D perhaps matching TRBD1 or TRBD2 (5 bases each). Germline CDR1 is LNHDA and CDR2 is SQIVND (reference sequence). The CDR3 extends over 15 amino acids. V was clipped by 1 base and J by 1 base, with 9 bases between them. This chain's CDR3 is CASSIAGPGTDTQYF. Written as DNA, the CDR3 is TGTGCCAGTAGTATAGCGGGGCCCGGCACAGATACGCAGTATTTT.

CDR3 amino acids: CASSYRFGGGETQYF. DNA of the CDR3: TGTGCCAGCAGCTACCGGTTCGGAGGGGGAGAGACCCAGTACTTC. The chain combines TRBV11-2 with TRBJ2-5; the D call may be TRBD1 or TRBD2 (6 bases each). CDR1 SGHAT and CDR2 FQNNGV come from the germline V gene. The CDR3 covers 15 residues. Trimming took off 4 bases at V and 4 bases at J, with 16 bases between the two ends.